This T cell receptor (beta chain) was captured by sequencing in a study of T cells in Graves' hyperthyroidism and ophthalmopathy. The study's findings and limits: Ophthalmopathy was predicted by the model a median of 6.5 months ahead of onset. Most expanded thyroid clonotypes above 0.001 recurred in blood.

As for this clonotype: Antigen: not known.

The ends were cut back, 8 bases at V and 3 bases at J, with 14 bases in the middle. Germline loops: CDR1 SGHTA, CDR2 FQGNSA. CDR3 length: 14 residues. Amplified regions were TCR beta CDR3 sequences from RNA transcripts. During a first-round RT-PCR of the TCR CDR3, the HTBI primer set was used. TCRdb reprocessed the multiplex PCR reads via MiXCR and lists one record per CDR3 protein. The table includes 620,000 or so distinct CDR3 sequences, more than 14% detected once. Reasons for excluding patients were uncontrolled infection, other autoimmune disease, pregnancy or lactation. A roughly 10 ml volume of fresh peripheral blood provided the PBMCs.

This receptor was taken from a woman aged 50 to 60 with Graves' ophthalmopathy. This chain links TRBV7-2 with TRBJ2-1; D not certain. Sequenced material: blood. DNA of the CDR3: TGTGCCAGCCAGCCGGCGTTTTTCTACAATGAGCAGTTCTTC. The encoded protein is CASQPAFFYNEQFF. The variable domain in full, with the rest retrieved from reference TRBV7-2 and TRBJ2-1, is GAGVSQSPSNKVTEKGKDVELRCDPISGHTALYWYRQSLGQGLEFLIYFQGNSAPDKSGLPSDRFSAERTGGSVSTLTIQRTQQEDSAVYLCASQPAFFYNEQFFGPGTRLTVL.